These T cell receptor beta chains were read from a single sample in a study of OX40 agonist ivuxolimab in advanced cancers. Using immunoSEQ multiplex PCR, the repertoire was profiled, and TCRdb retains in-frame clones only, with some absent. This table has roughly 59,000 clones, around 81% appearing once. The sample was CD4+ or CD8+ T cells sorted from blood, taken in a trial of the OX40 agonist ivuxolimab. Receptor source: an adult with an advanced solid tumor such as melanoma, head and neck, liver or kidney cancer. CDR3s include the opening cysteine and the closing phenylalanine or tryptophan. Each record gives: J gene, CDR3 length, D gene, V gene, clone size, CDR3 DNA, CDR3 protein. The D gene is left open where the match is weak. Only some rows state a clone size, as once, few, many or a class for expanded clones.

j_call: TRBJ1-4
cdr3_length: 15
d_call: TRBD1
v_call: TRBV5-3
clone_size: .
cdr3_nt: TGTGCCAGAAGCATGGCGGGACAGGGGGCGGGAAAACTGTTTTTT
cdr3_aa: CARSMAGQGAGKLFF

j_call: TRBJ1-2
cdr3_length: 13
d_call: .
v_call: TRBV6-1
clone_size: .
cdr3_nt: TGTGCCAGCAGTGAGACTCACAGACGGGGCTACACCTTC
cdr3_aa: CASSETHRRGYTF

j_call: TRBJ2-5
cdr3_length: 19
d_call: TRBD2
v_call: TRBV4-3
clone_size: .
cdr3_nt: TGCGCCAGCAGCCAAGATTTAGGGCTAGCGGGGGGCGACGAAGAGACCCAGTACTTC
cdr3_aa: CASSQDLGLAGGDEETQYF

j_call: TRBJ1-2
cdr3_length: 14
d_call: TRBD1
v_call: TRBV5-4
clone_size: .
cdr3_nt: TGTGCCAGCATATTATACGGGACAGGGGTTGGCTACACCTTC
cdr3_aa: CASILYGTGVGYTF

j_call: TRBJ1-1
cdr3_length: 10
d_call: .
v_call: TRBV20-1
clone_size: .
cdr3_nt: TGCAGTGCCTACAGCCTTGAAGCTTTCTTT
cdr3_aa: CSAYSLEAFF

j_call: TRBJ1-5
cdr3_length: 15
d_call: TRBD1
v_call: TRBV7-2
clone_size: .
cdr3_nt: TGTGCCAGCAGCCTACGACAGGGGCCCAATCAGCCCCAGCATTTT
cdr3_aa: CASSLRQGPNQPQHF

j_call: TRBJ1-2
cdr3_length: 14
d_call: TRBD1
v_call: TRBV4-1
clone_size: .
cdr3_nt: TGCGCCAGCAGCCCAGACAGGGCTAACTATGGCTACACCTTC
cdr3_aa: CASSPDRANYGYTF

j_call: TRBJ1-3
cdr3_length: 15
d_call: .
v_call: TRBV6-1
clone_size: .
cdr3_nt: TGTGCCAGCAGTACCGGACAGCCTAATGGAAACACCATATATTTT
cdr3_aa: CASSTGQPNGNTIYF

j_call: TRBJ2-1
cdr3_length: 16
d_call: TRBD2
v_call: TRBV5-1
clone_size: .
cdr3_nt: TGCGCCAGCAGCTTCACTGGGACTAGCGGGGGCAATGAGCAGTTCTTC
cdr3_aa: CASSFTGTSGGNEQFF

j_call: TRBJ2-3
cdr3_length: 17
d_call: TRBD2
v_call: TRBV7-9
clone_size: .
cdr3_nt: TGTGCCAGCAGCTTTCTAACCGGGGGGGTTGGGACAGATACGCAGTATTTT
cdr3_aa: CASSFLTGGVGTDTQYF

j_call: TRBJ2-3
cdr3_length: 16
d_call: TRBD2
v_call: TRBV4-2
clone_size: once
cdr3_nt: TGTGCCAGCAGCATGGCTAGCGGGGGATTCACAGATACGCAGTATTTT
cdr3_aa: CASSMASGGFTDTQYF

j_call: TRBJ1-3
cdr3_length: 15
d_call: .
v_call: TRBV6-1
clone_size: .
cdr3_nt: TGTGCCAGCAGTCAAGAAGAGGGATGGGGAAACACCATATATTTT
cdr3_aa: CASSQEEGWGNTIYF

j_call: TRBJ2-7
cdr3_length: 14
d_call: TRBD1
v_call: TRBV18
clone_size: .
cdr3_nt: TGTGCCAGCTCCCCGACAGGGGGCTCCTACGAGCAGTACTTC
cdr3_aa: CASSPTGGSYEQYF

j_call: TRBJ2-1
cdr3_length: 16
d_call: .
v_call: TRBV11-2
clone_size: .
cdr3_nt: TGTGCCAGCAGCTTTACTCGTCTGGGGTCTGAGAATGAGCAGTTCTTC
cdr3_aa: CASSFTRLGSENEQFF

j_call: TRBJ1-2
cdr3_length: 14
d_call: .
v_call: TRBV6-1
clone_size: .
cdr3_nt: TGTGCCAGCAGTGGGGGAACAGAAGGCTATGGCTACACCTTC
cdr3_aa: CASSGGTEGYGYTF

j_call: TRBJ1-3
cdr3_length: 14
d_call: .
v_call: TRBV6-5
clone_size: .
cdr3_nt: TGTGCCAGCAGTTACTCGAAGCTCAGAAACACCATATATTTT
cdr3_aa: CASSYSKLRNTIYF